This is a list of T cell receptor beta chains from one sample in a study of CD8 T cells in Susac syndrome. One entry per CDR3 protein results from TCRdb running MiXCR on the immunoSEQ multiplex PCR reads. The profile shows fewer than 150,000 distinct CDR3 sequences, 95% of them singletons. Material: CD8+ T cells from PBMCs. These TCRs come from a human donor with Susac syndrome. Both conserved end residues are part of each CDR3.

j_call	v_call	cdr3_aa
TRBJ1-2	TRBV25-1	CASSSDRRPLYGYTF
TRBJ2-7	TRBV27	CASSTTYHRSSYEQYF
TRBJ2-7	TRBV5-1	CASSPLEGTTYEQYF
TRBJ2-3	TRBV29-1	CSVAGGATSTDTQYF
TRBJ2-7	TRBV12-3/TRBV12-4	CASSPAGHEQYF
TRBJ2-1	TRBV6-5	CASSYGHRDEQFF
TRBJ2-2	TRBV6-1	CASSGRDRNQNTGELFF
TRBJ2-3	TRBV6-2/TRBV6-3	CASSYPRTGDTQYF
TRBJ2-1	TRBV13	CASSPVGGSGNEQFF
TRBJ2-3	TRBV5-1	CASGLWPGTDTQYF